Listed here are 25 T cell receptor beta chains from one sample, sequenced in a study of OX40 agonist ivuxolimab in advanced cancers. Some clones are missing from TCRdb's copy, which holds only in-frame ones; the method was immunoSEQ multiplex PCR. The table lists tens of thousands of clones, roughly nine tenths of them singletons. Sample: CD4+ or CD8+ T cells sorted from blood, taken in a trial of the OX40 agonist ivuxolimab. These receptors all come from an adult with an advanced solid tumor such as melanoma, head and neck, liver or kidney cancer.

V and J are TRBV6-1 and TRBJ2-5, with a weak D call TRBD1 (5 bases). This CDR3 has 14 amino acids. CDR1 and CDR2 (germline): MNHNS, SASEGT. The germline V and J ends were trimmed by 5 bases and 5 bases, with 15 bases remaining between them. As DNA, the CDR3 is TGTGCCAGCAGTCAGGGCAGGGTCGGCGAGACCCAGTACTTC. Residues: CASSQGRVGETQYF.

This chain uses TRBV7-2 with TRBJ1-3; D unresolved. From germline, CDR1 is SGHTA and CDR2 FQGNSA. The CDR3 spans 16 residues. Trimming left V 4 bases short and J 4 bases short, with 17 bases between. The DNA for the CDR3 is TGTGCCAGCAGCTCTCCGAAAGAGGCGCCCGGAAACACCATATATTTT. Its translation: CASSSPKEAPGNTIYF.

This sequence joins TRBV6-5 and TRBJ2-7; 7 nucleotides agree with TRBD2. V lost 0 bases, J lost 2 bases, and 7 bases stayed unmatched. This CDR3 has 16 residues. Germline lookup yields CDR1 MNHEY and CDR2 SVGAGI. CDR3 coding DNA: TGTGCCAGCAGTTACTCCCTACTAGCGCCTACCTACGAGCAGTACTTC. As protein: CASSYSLLAPTYEQYF.

This rearrangement joins TRBV28 to TRBJ1-2; no firm D call. The CDR3 consists of 14 residues. Germline values: CDR1 MDHEN, CDR2 SYDVKM. Trimming took off 6 bases at V and 4 bases at J, with 15 bases between the two ends. The CDR3 is CASSPGGPSYGYTF. CDR3 in DNA: TGTGCCAGCAGCCCCGGCGGACCCTCCTATGGCTACACCTTC.

The chain is built from TRBV27 and TRBJ1-6, with unresolved D. The V and J ends lost 8 bases and 3 bases respectively, with 8 bases between them. From germline, CDR1 is MNHEY and CDR2 SMNVEV (reference sequence). The CDR3 has 13 residues. The CDR3 loop is CASARIYNSPLHF. CDR3 sequence (DNA): TGTGCCAGCGCCCGTATCTATAATTCACCCCTCCACTTT.

This rearrangement joins TRBV6-5 to TRBJ1-2; D gene uncertain. Trimming shortened V by 8 bases and J by 1 base, and 5 bases separated the two germline ends. Per germline, CDR1 MNHEY and CDR2 SVGAGI. The CDR3 covers 11 residues. The CDR3: CASRGNYGYTF. As DNA, the CDR3 is TGTGCCAGCCGGGGTAACTATGGCTACACCTTC.

This clone appeared a single time. This sample includes further DNA sequences coding for the same CDR3. The chain is built from TRBV7-2 and TRBJ2-1; TRBD2 agrees at 8 bases. The CDR3 is 15 amino acids. The germline gives CDR1 SGHTA, CDR2 FQGNSA. With V trimmed by 4 bases and J by 1 base, 3 bases remained unmatched. Here the CDR3 reads CASSSTSGSYNEQFF. CDR3 DNA: TGTGCCAGCAGCTCCACTAGCGGTTCCTACAATGAGCAGTTCTTC.

The V gene is TRBV28, the J gene TRBJ2-2, with D perhaps TRBD1 (5 bases). Between the trimmed V and J ends, which lost 4 bases and 5 bases, there was a span of 8 bases. The germline gives CDR1 MDHEN, CDR2 SYDVKM. This CDR3 is 13 amino acids long. The DNA for the CDR3 is TGTGCCAGCAGTTCTAGGACAACCGGGGAGCTGTTTTTT. It is translated as CASSSRTTGELFF. Using reference TRBV28 and TRBJ2-2 for the parts outside the CDR3, the full variable domain is DVKVTQSSRYLVKRTGEKVFLECVQDMDHENMFWYRQDPGLGLRLIYFSYDVKMKEKGDIPEGYSVSREKKERFSLILESASTNQTSMYLCASSSRTTGELFFGEGSRLTVL.

The chain combines TRBV6-5 with TRBJ1-2; D not certain. This CDR3 region has 12 residues. Germline V gene data show CDR1 as MNHEY and CDR2 as SVGAGI. V dropped 2 bases and J dropped 2 bases, with 3 bases sitting between them. This CDR3 is CASSYGNYGYTF. As DNA, the CDR3 is TGTGCCAGCAGTTACGGCAACTATGGCTACACCTTC.

The rearrangement links TRBV10-3 to TRBJ2-3; perhaps TRBD2 as D (6 bases). The length of the CDR3 is 14 residues. Germline V gene sequence: CDR1 ENHRY, CDR2 SYGVKD. V was trimmed by 5 bases and J by 2 bases, leaving 11 bases between them. The CDR3 loop reads CAISLGSPTDTQYF. In DNA form, the CDR3 reads TGTGCCATCAGTCTCGGGAGTCCCACAGATACGCAGTATTTT.

The V call is TRBV7-9, the J call TRBJ2-1, with D maybe TRBD1 (5 bases). The germline V and J ends were trimmed by 5 bases and 5 bases, with 16 bases remaining between them. CDR3 length: 15 amino acids. Germline values: CDR1 SEHNR, CDR2 FQNEAQ (reference sequence). In DNA, the CDR3 is TGTGCCAGCAGCCCCAACCTCAGGGTACACAATGAGCAGTTCTTC. Its translation: CASSPNLRVHNEQFF.

This clone was seen more than once but under ten times. The chain employs TRBV28 and TRBJ2-1; tentative D call: TRBD1 (6 bases). The CDR3 has 13 amino acids. V lost 6 bases and J lost 3, with 9 bases in between. The germline gives CDR1 MDHEN, CDR2 SYDVKM. This chain's CDR3 is CASRQDSYNEQFF. The CDR3 DNA reads as TGTGCCAGCAGACAGGACAGCTACAATGAGCAGTTCTTC.

This chain links TRBV7-9 with TRBJ1-1; 7 nucleotides line up with TRBD1. The CDR3 contains 15 residues. V dropped 4 bases and J dropped 2; count of bases not matched to a gene: 7. Per germline, CDR1 SEHNR and CDR2 FQNEAQ (reference sequence). CDR3 sequence: CASSSLTGINTEAFF. The CDR3 DNA follows: TGTGCCAGCAGCTCACTGACAGGGATTAACACTGAAGCTTTCTTT.

The chain is built from TRBV9 and TRBJ2-1; TRBD2 agrees at 7 bases. The V segment lost 5 bases and the J segment 12 bases; nucleotides outside the gene matches: 17. The CDR3 totals 15 residues. In germline, CDR1 is SGDLS, CDR2 YYNGEE. The CDR3 sequence: CASSATGTNQLAQFF. CDR3 DNA: TGTGCCAGCAGTGCAACCGGGACTAACCAATTGGCGCAGTTCTTC.

V is TRBV2 and J is TRBJ2-1, with TRBD1 matching over 11 bases. The ends lost 3 bases at V and 7 bases at J; junction bases unmatched: 5. CDR3 length: 15 amino acids. Germline loops: CDR1 SNHLY, CDR2 FYNNEI. CDR3 nucleotides: TGTGCCAGCAGTGATGGGACAGGGGGACTTAATGAGCAGTTCTTC. The encoded protein is CASSDGTGGLNEQFF.

As concerns this clone: This CDR3 fails to terminate in the conserved phenylalanine or tryptophan, so it likely reflects a read error. The DNA is omitted, as the CDR3 cannot be located on it reliably, and the CDR3 follows TCRdb's listing. The genes are TRBV6-1 and TRBJ1-4; TRBD1, the table's D call, was not compared with the DNA. The CDR3 length equals 10 residues, ends included. CDR1 and CDR2 (germline): MNHNS, SASEGT. This chain's CDR3 is CASSYSIGTA.

In nucleotides, the CDR3 is TGTGCCAGCAGCTTGACAGGGGCAGATACGCAGTATTTT. Its translation is CASSLTGADTQYF. The rearrangement uses TRBV7-3 and TRBJ2-3, with 8 positions matching TRBD1. In germline, CDR1 is SGHTA, CDR2 FQGTGA. The CDR3 length is 13 residues. V shed 3 bases and J 4 bases; nucleotides not matched to a gene: 0. The full variable domain, rest sourced from reference TRBV7-3 and TRBJ2-3, is GAGVSQTPSNKVTEKGKYVELRCDPISGHTALYWYRQSLGQGPEFLIYFQGTGAADDSGLPNDRFFAVRPEGSVSTLKIQRTERGDSAVYLCASSLTGADTQYFGPGTRLTVL.

The V and J genes are TRBV28 and TRBJ2-7; 7 positions match TRBD1. In germline, CDR1 is MDHEN, CDR2 SYDVKM. CDR3 size: 14 residues. V gave up 6 bases and J gave up 0 bases; unmatched junction bases: 5. In DNA form, the CDR3 reads TGTGCCAGCAGGGGACAGTCGAGCTCCTACGAGCAGTACTTC. Amino acids: CASRGQSSSYEQYF.

The rearrangement joins TRBV5-4 to TRBJ2-3, with a tentative D call TRBD2 (5 bases). Trimming shortened V by 0 bases and J by 3 bases, and 14 bases separated the two germline ends. Germline V gene sequence: CDR1 SGHNT, CDR2 YYREEE (reference sequence). The CDR3 sequence is 16 residues long. The CDR3 bases are TGTGCCAGCAGCTTGGACGGCGTGAGGGTAACAGATACGCAGTATTTT. It yields the protein CASSLDGVRVTDTQYF.

J is TRBJ2-7 and V is TRBV19; the match to TRBD2 covers 13 bases. The CDR3 consists of 15 residues. Per germline, CDR1 LNHDA and CDR2 SQIVND (reference sequence). With V trimmed by 1 base and J by 6 bases, 3 bases remained unmatched. The DNA for the CDR3 is TGTGCCAGTAGTATAGGGGGGACTAGCGGGACCGAGCAGTACTTC. It is translated as CASSIGGTSGTEQYF.

V and J are TRBV9 and TRBJ2-3; D unclear. V was clipped by 4 bases and J by 4 bases, with 19 bases between them. The CDR3 consists of 16 residues. Germline CDR1 is SGDLS and CDR2 is YYNGEE. The CDR3 region is CASSSLRLVSADTQYF. The CDR3 region has the DNA TGTGCCAGCAGCTCCCTAAGGCTAGTGAGCGCAGATACGCAGTATTTT.

V and J are TRBV20-1 and TRBJ2-5; no firm D call. V was trimmed by 6 bases and J by 2 bases, leaving 7 bases between them. The CDR3 is made up of 11 amino acids. Germline CDR1 is DFQATT and CDR2 is SNEGSKA (reference sequence). CDR3 sequence reads: CSAQDQETQYF. The CDR3 nucleotides read TGCAGTGCCCAGGATCAAGAGACCCAGTACTTC.

The CDR3 here is CASSRGGALINQPQHF. In DNA, the CDR3 is TGTGCCAGCAGCCGCGGGGGGGCGCTTATCAATCAGCCCCAGCATTTT. The chain couples TRBV9 to TRBJ1-5, with D possibly being TRBD1 (6 bases). Trimming removed 4 bases from V and 3 bases from J, with 17 bases in between. Germline values: CDR1 SGDLS, CDR2 YYNGEE. The CDR3 extends over 16 amino acids.

The rearrangement joins TRBV27 to TRBJ2-1; 12 nucleotides line up with TRBD2. Germline trimming cut 5 bases from V and 6 bases from J; bases unmatched to any gene: 8. Germline CDR1 MNHEY, CDR2 SMNVEV (reference sequence). The CDR3 has 16 residues. CDR3 sequence (DNA): TGTGCCAGCAGTCCCTGGACTAGCGGGACGATCAATGAGCAGTTCTTC. This gives the protein CASSPWTSGTINEQFF.

The gene calls are TRBV10-3 and TRBJ2-1; 14 bases line up with TRBD2. The CDR3 loop spans 15 amino acids. CDR1 and CDR2 (germline): ENHRY, SYGVKD. Germline trimming cut 10 bases from V and 9 bases from J; bases unmatched to any gene: 11. As DNA, the CDR3 is TGTGCCACACTACCGACTAGCGGGAGGGAGCCTGAGCAGTTCTTC. Residues: CATLPTSGREPEQFF.